These T cell receptor beta chains were read from a single sample in a study of lymphopenia after photon versus proton radiotherapy. The repertoire was sequenced with immunoSEQ multiplex PCR; TCRdb's copy has only in-frame clones and lacks some. The sample includes around 160,000 clones, about 88% of them seen just once. The sample consisted of peripheral blood, taken from a patient treated with photon-based radiotherapy. These receptors were collected from a man aged 50 to 59 with gastric cancer. CDR3s leave out the opening cysteine and the closing phenylalanine or tryptophan. Clone size is stated in some rows and not others, as once, few, many or a class when expanded.

NA | TRBV6-6 | ASSYSRSSAGVEQY
NA | TRBV5-1 | ASSLSSREFQPQH
NA | TRBV2 | ASSRTTSGRINEQF
NA | TRBV1 | TSSQAQEDTEAF
NA | TRBV5-4 | ASSHSSGSSYEQY
NA | TRBV19 | ASSIGSTSGQQF
NA | TRBV28 | ASSDFASGNNEQY
NA | TRBV5-1 | ASSLSARDGNTIY
once | TRBV30 | AWSVGGQLHRGELF
NA | TRBV19 | ASSIGGEDTQY
NA | TRBV6-1 | ASSESVQGSYGYT
NA | TRBV5-4 | ASSRGTEYGYT
NA | TRBV28 | ASSLDGGYEKLF
few | TRBV25-1 | ASSELKGAGTEAF
NA | TRBV28 | ASSQTGGVRGYT
NA | TRBV15 | ATSRDRQGEKLF